This TCR beta chain was sequenced in a study of OX40 agonist ivuxolimab in advanced cancers. TCRdb keeps only in-frame clones here, not all; method: immunoSEQ multiplex PCR. This table has some 97,000 clones, 90% appearing once. CDR3 size: 15 residues. The germline V gene has CDR1 MNHEY and CDR2 SVGAGI. Losses at the gene ends were 4 bases for V and 4 bases for J; bases not matched to a gene: 5. Material: CD4+ or CD8+ T cells sorted from blood, obtained in a trial of the OX40 agonist ivuxolimab. The V and J genes are TRBV6-5 and TRBJ2-7, with 12 nucleotides matching TRBD2. The clonotype originates from an adult with an advanced solid tumor such as melanoma, head and neck, liver or kidney cancer. CDR3 coding DNA: TGTGCCAGCAGTTGGACACTAGCGGGAGGTTACGAGCAGTACTTC. It specifies CASSWTLAGGYEQYF.